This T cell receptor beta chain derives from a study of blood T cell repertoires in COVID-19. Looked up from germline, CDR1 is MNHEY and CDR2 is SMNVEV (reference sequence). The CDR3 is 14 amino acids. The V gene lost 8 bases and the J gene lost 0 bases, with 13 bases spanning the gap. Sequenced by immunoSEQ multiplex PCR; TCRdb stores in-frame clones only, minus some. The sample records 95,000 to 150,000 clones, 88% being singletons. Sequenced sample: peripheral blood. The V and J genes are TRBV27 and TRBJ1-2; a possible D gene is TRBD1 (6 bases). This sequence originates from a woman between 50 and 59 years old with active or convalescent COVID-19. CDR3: CASYKQGSNYGYTF. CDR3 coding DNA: TGTGCCAGCTACAAACAGGGATCTAACTATGGCTACACCTTC.